The 19 T cell receptor beta chains below come from one sample, sequenced in a study of CD8+ T cells in alopecia areata (dated by TCRdb to 2017 to 2018). Library generation was performed with the immunoSEQ multiplex PCR assay. To provide template for TCR sequencing, every sample had RNA extracted and reverse transcribed into cDNA. Not all clones reach the TCRdb copy of this immuneACCESS table, which keeps in-frame sequences only. Checked studies attribute under half of the gap to unresolved V genes and leave the rest unexplained. In this sample the table shows under 350,000 clones, and no singletons are among them. The ten largest clones add up to about 1.2% of the sample. Pooled mouse cutaneous lymph node cells were stained for CD4, CD8alpha, NKG2D, NKG2ACE and other markers and were then sorted on a BD Influx. Sequencing was carried out using CD4+ T cells sorted from a lymph node. The receptors were gathered from a C3H/HeJ mouse with alopecia areata. Members of this strain share the MHC haplotype H2-k.

This clone occurred a few times. The listed genes are named as in mouse. The missing CDR3 end, 4 residues past where the read stops, is filled in from the germline J gene. The J gene is TRBJ2-1, the V gene TRBV13-3, with 9 bases aligning to TRBD2. The CDR3 loop spans 16 amino acids. Looked up from germline, CDR1 is NNHDY and CDR2 is SYVADS. The trim removed 5 bases at V and 0 bases at J, leaving 6 bases unmatched. CDR3 in amino acids: CASSPGTGYNYAEQFF. The part of the CDR3 DNA that was read is TGTGCCAGCAGCCCCGGGACTGGGTATAACTATGCT.

With respect to this clone: Gene names and germline refer to mouse. Read coverage stops 4 residues before the CDR3 terminus; the germline J gene supplies the remainder. V is TRBV13-1 and J is TRBJ2-2, with 12 bases that match TRBD2. This CDR3 region has 15 residues. Germline V CDR1 and CDR2: NSHNY, SYGAGN. Trimming removed 6 bases from V and 4 bases from J; junction bases left unmatched: 4. The covered CDR3 bases are TGTGCCAGCATGACTGGGGGGGCAGTCACCGGG. Translating it yields CASMTGGAVTG. The complete CDR3 protein is CASMTGGAVTGQLYF.

This clone has a handful of counts. These gene names are mouse names. The read finishes 4 residues shy of the CDR3 end, and the germline J gene is used to complete it. The sample holds other DNA sequences that translate to the same CDR3. This sequence joins TRBV1 and TRBJ2-1, with D maybe TRBD1 (6 bases). The CDR3 has 14 amino acids. Germline V gene lookup returns CDR1 NSQYPW and CDR2 LRSPGD (reference sequence). Trimming removed 3 bases from V and 4 bases from J, with 10 bases in between. Here the CDR3 reads CTCSARDTYAEQFF. CDR3 bases read: TGCACCTGCAGTGCTAGGGACACATATGCT. The full variable domain, with the rest looked up from reference TRBV1 and TRBJ2-1, is VTLLEQNPRWRLVPRGQAVNLRCILKNSQYPWMSWYQQDLQKQLQWLFTLRSPGDKEVKSLPGADYLATRVTDTELRLQVANMSQGRTLYCTCSARDTYAEQFFGPGTRLTVL.

Only a few counts were recorded for this clone. Given a much more abundant clone one base away, this may be a read error. Gene names refer to mouse genes. Other nucleotide sequences in the sample specify the same CDR3. The CDR3 here is CASSLQGANSDYTF. Partial CDR3 DNA: TGTGCCAGCAGTTTACAGGGGGCAAACTCC. V gene TRBV13-3 combines with J gene TRBJ1-2; TRBD1 matches at 8 bases. With the read ending 4 residues before the CDR3 end, the germline J gene is used to fill in that end. The CDR3 covers 14 residues. The V gene's germline CDR1 is NNHDY and CDR2 SYVADS. The V segment lost 4 bases and the J segment 0 bases; nucleotides outside the gene matches: 2.

This clone turned up a few times. Gene names are mouse gene names. The read stops 4 residues short of the end of the CDR3; the missing end is completed from the germline J gene. The chain carries TRBV19 and TRBJ2-1; 7 bases are shared with TRBD1. The CDR3 is 13 amino acids. Germline CDR1 FNHDT, CDR2 SITEND (reference sequence). V lost 6 bases, J lost 4 bases, and 4 bases stayed unmatched. The CDR3: CASKGDRYAEQFF. Partial CDR3 DNA: TGTGCCAGCAAGGGGGACAGATATGCT.

A note on this clone: Genes and germline are mouse. From the germline J gene comes the end of the CDR3, since the read stops 4 residues before it. The rearrangement uses TRBV5 and TRBJ2-5; no clear D gene. The CDR3 covers 14 residues. The germline CDR1 and CDR2 sequences are LGHNA and YNLKQL (reference sequence). Trimming stripped 4 bases from V and 0 bases from J, with 8 bases between. CDR3 residues: CASSLASNQDTQYF. Incomplete CDR3 DNA: TGTGCCAGCAGCCTTGCCAGTAACCAAGAC.

This clone was detected a few times. Gene names denote mouse genes. The read ends 4 residues shy of where the CDR3 ends; the end is completed using the germline J gene. The chain couples TRBV19 to TRBJ1-1, with TRBD1 identical over 9 bases. From germline, CDR1 is FNHDT and CDR2 SITEND (reference sequence). After removal of 4 bases from V and 0 bases from J, the junction contained 4 bases not matched to a gene. There are 15 residues in the CDR3. The CDR3 sequence: CASSPDRGANTEVFF. Partial CDR3 DNA: TGTGCCAGCAGTCCGGACAGGGGTGCAAACACA.

As for this clone: Mouse names are used for the genes. The read ends 4 residues shy of where the CDR3 ends; the end is completed using the germline J gene. The sample has other DNA sequences that encode this CDR3 too. V and J are TRBV19 and TRBJ2-3, with 10 positions matching TRBD1. V lost 2 bases to trimming and J lost 3 bases; unmatched junction nucleotides: 3. Germline V lookup: CDR1 FNHDT, CDR2 SITEND (reference sequence). There are 15 residues in the CDR3. The chain's CDR3 is CASSIPGQGAETLYF. The sequenced CDR3 bases are TGTGCCAGCAGTATTCCGGGACAGGGGGCAGAA.

This clone came up a few times. Mouse germline and gene names are used. The CDR3 is cut off 4 residues early in the read; its end comes from the germline J gene. V is TRBV5 and J is TRBJ2-1; tentative D call: TRBD2 (5 bases). CDR1 is LGHNA, CDR2 YNLKQL, per germline (reference sequence). Trimming removed 0 bases from V and 1 base from J, with 10 bases in between. The CDR3 consists of 16 residues. The CDR3 DNA, read in part, is TGTGCCAGCAGCCAAGATCGACTGCCGAACTATGCT. It yields the protein CASSQDRLPNYA. The whole CDR3 region reads CASSQDRLPNYAEQFF.

To note about this clone: Mouse germline and gene names are used. The CDR3 goes on 4 residues after the read ends, and that part is filled in from the germline J gene. This chain links TRBV13-1 with TRBJ1-1, with a tentative D call TRBD1 (6 bases). Germline values: CDR1 NSHNY, CDR2 SYGAGN. V shed 2 bases and J shed 3 bases, with 11 bases lying between them. CDR3 length equals 14 residues. The CDR3 loop is CASSEAGEHTEVFF. The part of the CDR3 DNA that was read is TGTGCCAGCAGTGAGGCAGGGGAGCACACA.

As to this clone: Mouse germline and gene names are used. The CDR3: CASVLDRGLAEQFF. Incomplete CDR3 DNA: TGTGCCAGCGTTCTCGACAGGGGGCTTGCT. The rearrangement uses TRBV13-2 and TRBJ2-1, with 10 positions matching TRBD1. With the read ending 4 residues before the CDR3 end, the germline J gene is used to fill in that end. The CDR3 has 14 residues. Germline V lookup: CDR1 NNHNN, CDR2 SYGAGS (reference sequence). With V trimmed by 6 bases and J by 6 bases, 6 bases remained unmatched.

This clone showed up just a few times. All gene names here are mouse names. Read sequence stops 4 residues before the CDR3 end, and the germline J gene provides the missing end. The chain combines TRBV31 with TRBJ2-7; 8 nucleotides line up with TRBD2. The CDR3 spans 15 residues. Germline lookup yields CDR1 GKSSPN and CDR2 SITVG. V shed 0 bases, J shed 1 base, and the junction held 5 bases outside the gene matches. The CDR3 here is CAWSLEAGGSYEQYF. The CDR3 DNA, read in part, is TGTGCCTGGAGTCTAGAGGCTGGGGGGTCCTAT.

This clone was recorded a few times. Genes and germline come from the mouse. The read stops 4 residues short of the end of the CDR3; the missing end is completed from the germline J gene. This chain uses TRBV13-1 with TRBJ2-3, with D perhaps TRBD1 (7 bases). Between the trimmed V and J ends, which lost 0 bases and 1 base, there was a span of 12 bases. The CDR3 totals 16 residues. CDR1 NSHNY and CDR2 SYGAGN come from the germline V gene. The sequenced CDR3 bases are TGTGCCAGCAGTGATGATGGCAGGGGGGGTGCAGAA. It encodes CASSDDGRGGAE. The entire CDR3 protein reads CASSDDGRGGAETLYF.

This clone was counted a few times. Germline and genes here are mouse. Distinct nucleotide sequences in the sample also encode this CDR3. CDR3 sequence: CASSRLGGGAETLYF. CDR3 DNA, as far as it was read: TGTGCTAGCAGTAGACTGGGGGGAGGGGCAGAA. The V gene is TRBV17, the J gene TRBJ2-3, with 8 positions matching TRBD2. The missing CDR3 end, 4 residues past where the read stops, is filled in from the germline J gene. CDR3 size: 15 residues. V gave up 2 bases and J gave up 3 bases; unmatched junction bases: 4. Germline assignment: CDR1 MNHDT and CDR2 YYDKIL. Filled out from reference TRBV17 and TRBJ2-3, the complete variable domain reads DTTVKQNPRYKLARVGKPVNLICSQTMNHDTMYWYQKKPNQAPKLLLFYYDKILNREADTFEKFQSSRPNNSFCSLYIGSAGLEYSAMYLCASSRLGGGAETLYFGSGTRLTVL.

Ten or more counts support this clone. The genes are named according to mouse. The read ends 4 residues early relative to the CDR3; the germline J gene fills the gap. This chain links TRBV17 with TRBJ2-5, with D possibly being TRBD2 (6 bases). This CDR3 comprises 15 residues. The V and J ends lost 3 bases and 0 bases respectively, with 10 bases between them. The germline V gene encodes CDR1 MNHDT and CDR2 YYDKIL. The CDR3 sequence is CASSSWGLNQDTQYF. CDR3 bases read: TGTGCTAGCAGTAGCTGGGGCCTTAACCAAGAC.

Remarks on this clone: Mouse gene names apply. With the read ending 4 residues before the CDR3 end, the germline J gene is used to fill in that end. This chain links TRBV19 with TRBJ2-3, with D possibly matching TRBD1 (5 bases). Per the germline V gene, CDR1 is FNHDT and CDR2 is SITEND (reference sequence). Trimming pared 5 bases from V and 1 base from J, leaving 5 bases between. The CDR3 length is 12 residues. Incomplete CDR3 DNA: TGTGCCAGCAGAGGGGGTGCAGAA. Translation: CASRGGAE. The whole CDR3 reads CASRGGAETLYF.

In this sample, this clone turned up a few times. Mouse names are used for the genes. Read coverage stops 4 residues before the CDR3 terminus; the germline J gene supplies the remainder. V is TRBV17 and J is TRBJ1-1; tentative D call: TRBD1 (6 bases). Germline V CDR1 and CDR2: MNHDT, YYDKIL. The CDR3 runs to 14 residues. The DNA read from the CDR3 is TGTGCTAGCAGTAGAGACCCCGGACAGACA. Its protein product is CASSRDPGQT. The complete CDR3 protein is CASSRDPGQTEVFF.

Comment on this clone: Here the gene names and germline are mouse. The CDR3 is cut off 4 residues early in the read; its end comes from the germline J gene. The chain links TRBV13-1 to TRBJ2-7; possible D gene TRBD1, 5 bases. Trimming took 0 bases from V and 3 from J, leaving 7 bases between them. The CDR3 spans 13 residues. Germline CDR1 is NSHNY and CDR2 is SYGAGN. The CDR3 loop is CASSDEDNYEQYF. CDR3 bases read: TGTGCCAGCAGTGATGAGGACAACTAT.

This clone was seen only a few times. Each gene name is a mouse one. The read comes to an end 4 residues before the CDR3 does, leaving the germline J gene to fill in the end. The rearrangement joins TRBV19 to TRBJ1-1; D unclear. The CDR3 length is 13 residues. The germline V gene encodes CDR1 FNHDT and CDR2 SITEND (reference sequence). The ends were cut back, 2 bases at V and 4 bases at J, with 9 bases in the middle. CDR3 DNA (partial): TGTGCCAGCAGTATGGGGAGAGTCACA. It specifies CASSMGRVT. The complete CDR3 reads CASSMGRVTEVFF. Combining the CDR3 with reference TRBV19 and TRBJ1-1 gives the whole variable domain GGIITQTPKFLIGQEGQKLTLKCQQNFNHDTMYWYRQDSGKGLRLIYYSITENDLQKGDLSEGYDASREKKSSFSLTVTSAQKNEMAVFLCASSMGRVTEVFFGKGTRLTVV.